This TCR beta chain was obtained from a study of molecular identifiers for immune sequencing clone quantification. The length of the CDR3 is 14 residues. Germline CDR1 SGHDT, CDR2 YYEEEE. Deletions cut 0 bases from V and 7 bases from J, with 13 bases between. TCRdb recomputed calls from the PCR reads with MiXCR, one row per CDR3 protein. The table lists around 100,000 distinct CDR3 sequences, roughly a third of them singletons. This chain uses TRBV5-6 with TRBJ2-5, with no clear D. The TCR was taken from a human donor in good health. Some libraries in this study had Jurkat cell RNA spiked in. Sequenced sample: naive CD8+ T cells from blood, with Jurkat cell RNA spiked in. Stated subset: FACS-sorted CD8+CD4-CCR7+CD45RA+ naive T cells. For the CDR3, the DNA is TGTGCCAGCAGCTTGGGGCAAGGAGTTAGGACCCAGTACTTC. Protein: CASSLGQGVRTQYF. Full variable domain (rest looked up from reference TRBV5-6 and TRBJ2-5): DAGVTQSPTHLIKTRGQQVTLRCSPKSGHDTVSWYQQALGQGPQFIFQYYEEEERQRGNFPDRFSGHQFPNYSSELNVNALLLGDSALYLCASSLGQGVRTQYFGPGTRLLVL.